The subject of this entry is one T cell receptor beta chain. The antigen remains undetermined. Primers for the PCR totalled 60 Vbeta and 13 Jbeta. TCRdb's table, derived via immunoSEQ multiplex PCR, lists solely in-frame clones and lacks some. Here the sample spans some 130,000 clones, roughly 79% being singletons. This record comes from a study of cytomegalovirus exposure and HLA in healthy donors. Whole-study findings and limits: The authors listed around 150 TCR beta chains as cytomegalovirus-associated.

Germline CDR1 is SNHLY and CDR2 is FYNNEI. Trimming at V came to 6 bases and at J to 2 bases, leaving 5 bases not matched to a gene. This CDR3 is built from 15 residues. V usage is TRBV2 and J usage is TRBJ1-5, with TRBD1 matching over 9 bases. The clonotype was recovered from a woman in her 40s in good health and CMV-seronegative. Sequenced input: PBMCs. The CDR3 sequence: CASSGDRAGNQPQHF. The CDR3 region has the DNA TGTGCCAGCAGCGGGGACAGGGCTGGCAATCAGCCCCAGCATTTT.